A selection of T cell receptor beta chains follows, all from one sample in a study of T-cell reconstitution after alpha-beta-depleted transplantation in children. MiXCR, applied by TCRdb to the PCR reads, yields one record per CDR3 protein. The sample records 200,000 to 250,000 distinct CDR3 sequences, around 10% being singletons. Sequenced here: PBMCs from the stem cell graft donor, sampled from the stem cell graft. The receptors stem from a human donor who donated a stem cell graft to a child with acute lymphoblastic leukemia. CDR3s include the opening cysteine and the closing phenylalanine or tryptophan. D genes are given only for firm matches. The size field is filled for only some rows; it gives once, few, many or a size class.

>TRBJ2-3|-|-|TRBV20-1
TGCTGTGCTAGAGATCCCTCGCCTCTACCTTCCACAGATACGCAGTATTTT
CCARDPSPLPSTDTQYF
>TRBJ2-3|TRBD2|few|TRBV11-1
TGTGCCAGCAGCCCCCGGGAGCGGGGAGTCCGCACAGATACGCAGTATTTT
CASSPRERGVRTDTQYF
>TRBJ2-5|-|many|TRBV6-6
TGTGCCAGCAGTACAGAGTACCAAGAGACCCAGTACTTC
CASSTEYQETQYF
>TRBJ2-4|TRBD2|many|TRBV7-2
TGTGCCAGCAGCCCCGGGACTAGCGGAAACATTCAGTACTTC
CASSPGTSGNIQYF
>TRBJ2-1|TRBD2|few|TRBV11-2
TGTGCCAGCAGCCACGCCCCTGGGCGGGGGGCGGTGGATGAGCAGTTCTTC
CASSHAPGRGAVDEQFF
>TRBJ1-5|-|many|TRBV5-1
TGCGCCAGCAGCCCAACCAATAGCAATCAGCCCCAGCATTTT
CASSPTNSNQPQHF
>TRBJ1-1|-|many|TRBV6-2/TRBV6-3
TGTGCCAGCAGTTACCTAAGGGCTGAAGCTTTCTTT
CASSYLRAEAFF
>TRBJ2-5|TRBD2|few|TRBV7-2
TGTGCCAGCAGCTACCTCGGACTAGCGGGGAGGGAGACCCAGTACTTC
CASSYLGLAGRETQYF
>TRBJ1-2|-|-|TRBV20-1
TGCAGTGTTAGGGGCATCGATGGCTACACCTTC
CSVRGIDGYTF
>TRBJ2-5|-|few|TRBV7-2
TGTGCCAGCAGCCAGTATGGCGTTGAGGGGGAGACCCAGTACTTC
CASSQYGVEGETQYF
>TRBJ2-3|TRBD2|many|TRBV24-1
TGTGCCACCAGTGATGCGGGGGGCACAGATACGCAGTATTTT
CATSDAGGTDTQYF
>TRBJ2-7|TRBD2|-|TRBV6-2/TRBV6-3
TGTGCCAGCAGTTCACCGGGACTAGGCTCCTACGAGCAGTACTTC
CASSSPGLGSYEQYF
>TRBJ2-1|TRBD2|few|TRBV5-1
TGCGCCAGCAGCTCGGGACTAGCGGGGCCGTACAATGAGCAGTTCTTC
CASSSGLAGPYNEQFF